The text below deals with one TCR beta chain. The second PCR ran roughly 6 to 12 cycles with a sample-barcoded 5' primer and J-beta primers. A template-switch adaptor with 12 random nucleotides tagged each cDNA molecule. TCRdb itself ran the 5' RACE reads through MiXCR, one entry per CDR3 protein. The sample contains roughly 2 million distinct CDR3 sequences, roughly 52% of which appear only once. This record comes from a study of blood T cells in healthy people across ages. The wider study: Template switching recovered approximately one barcoded beta molecule for every two T cells.

CDR3 length equals 17 residues. The ends were cut back, 7 bases at V and 1 base at J, with 22 bases in the middle. This rearrangement joins TRBV12-3 or TRBV12-4 to TRBJ2-5; possibly TRBD2 for D (6 bases). Sequencing used blood. The source of this sequence is a woman aged 40-49 years in good health. CDR3 DNA sequence: TGTGCCAGCAACACCTATAGCGGCTCGAGCCTCCAAGAGACCCAGTACTTC. It codes for CASNTYSGSSLQETQYF.